This T cell receptor (beta chain) was sequenced in a study of blood T cell repertoires in COVID-19 (dated by TCRdb to 2019 to 2021). At the level of the whole study: Samples covering the acute and convalescent phases of COVID-19 were provided by collaborators in the United States, Italy and Spain. The material from the prospective study consisted of cDNA or gDNA derived from T cells, B-cell-depleted T cells, or PBMCs. Deeply sampled blood TCRbeta repertoires from subjects exposed to, actively infected with, or recovered from COVID-19 were included in the dataset. The repertoires were made available in a free public database intended to serve as a resource for research on the immune response to SARS-CoV-2. Samples came from the ongoing ImmuneRACE study (first 160 participants) plus 1,254 subjects from 6 global collaborators. Sample metadata almost always included a de-identified subject ID, COVID-19 status, age in years and sex. Where available, HLA class I and class II types were taken from metadata supplied by the sample provider and were not determined by assay-based typing.

Each collaborating institution followed its own protocols to collect whole blood in K2EDTA tubes. For TCRbeta analysis, collaborators shipped samples in one of three forms: frozen whole blood, isolated PBMCs, or DNA extracted from either of those sample types. V is trimmed back by 6 bases and J by 6 bases, and the junction contains 1 base that no gene match accounts for. Per the germline V gene, KGHDR is the CDR1 and SFDVKD is the CDR2. Counted from cysteine to phenylalanine, this CDR3 has 12 amino acids. This entry keeps only the CDR3 DNA: 36 bases, framed from base 1. TCRbeta CDR3 regions were amplified from genomic DNA using the immunoSEQ Assay, a bias-controlled multiplex PCR. The authors' analysis ran thus. The number of nucleated cells in each sample was estimated from the amplification of reference gene primers within the assay. Sequence reads were collapsed and filtered to measure the absolute abundance of every unique TCRbeta CDR3 rearrangement. For each sample, productive Simpson clonality was calculated by taking the square root of Simpson's diversity index across productive rearrangements. TCRdb stores this immuneACCESS table with in-frame sequences only. Part of the clones is absent; in the studies checked, under half of the shortfall reflects unresolved V genes, and no reason is known for the rest. The V and J calls and the clone size are those of that table, but D and trimming were determined from the DNA. The sample has roughly 30,000 clones on record, roughly 87% of them singletons. Of the sample, about 51% is held by the ten largest clones.

As to this clone: The clone's antigen remains unknown. No base quality information exists; no much larger clone differs at one position.

Overall results and qualifications from the work: Clinical and demographic metadata were provided uncurated, with the amount varying by source and participant.

The material sequenced was peripheral blood. The sequence joins TRBV24-1 to TRBJ1-5, with 7 bases in between that match TRBD1. The TCR comes from a human donor with acute or convalescent COVID-19. The donor label of this sample is uncertain. The CDR3 amino acid sequence is: CATSQGGQPQHF. The DNA sequence follows: TGTGCCACCAGTCAGGGGGGTCAGCCCCAGCATTTT.